The 29 T cell receptor beta chains listed next were all sequenced from one sample in a study of brain T cells in children with intractable seizures. Some clones are missing from TCRdb's copy, which holds only in-frame ones; the method was immunoSEQ multiplex PCR. The data show fewer than 85,000 clones, with about 92% seen just once and approximately 1.4% held by the top ten. This sample comprised peripheral blood, obtained at surgery. The receptors derive from a boy in the first two years of life with tuberous sclerosis and intractable seizures.

The chain employs TRBV6-5 and TRBJ1-5; D unresolved. Trimming left V 4 bases short and J 15 bases short, with 19 bases between. The CDR3 has 13 residues. Germline V gene data show CDR1 as MNHEY and CDR2 as SVGAGI. The CDR3 DNA reads as TGTGCCAGCAGTTTCGGTCAGCCCTGGGTATGGCATTTT. This encodes CASSFGQPWVWHF.

This clone has only one observation. The V call is TRBV19, the J call TRBJ1-2, with 7 bases identical to TRBD1. Germline CDR1 and CDR2: LNHDA and SQIVND (reference sequence). This CDR3 has 16 residues. The V gene end was trimmed by 5 bases and the J gene end by 2 bases; junction bases not matched to a gene: 11. The CDR3 loop reads CASSLSQGVRNYGYTF. The DNA for the CDR3 is TGTGCCAGTAGTTTATCCCAGGGGGTGAGAAACTATGGCTACACCTTC.

V usage is TRBV24-1 and J usage is TRBJ1-2, with D uncertain. Germline CDR1 and CDR2: KGHDR and SFDVKD. This CDR3 has 11 amino acids. Deletions cut 3 bases from V and 7 bases from J, with 5 bases between. CDR3 protein: CATSDGRGYTF. The CDR3 bases are TGTGCCACCAGTGATGGACGTGGCTACACCTTC.

V gene TRBV19 combines with J gene TRBJ1-4; D is uncertain. The V and J ends lost 3 bases and 7 bases respectively, with 15 bases between them. Per germline, CDR1 LNHDA and CDR2 SQIVND (reference sequence). This CDR3 contains 15 residues. Here the CDR3 reads CASSILSTGREKLFF. CDR3 nucleotide sequence: TGTGCCAGTAGTATTTTGTCGACCGGTCGTGAAAAACTGTTTTTT.

The chain couples TRBV12-3 or TRBV12-4 to TRBJ2-5; D uncertain. V was shortened by 3 bases and J by 5 bases, with 10 bases between the two germline ends. CDR3 length: 13 residues. CDR3 DNA sequence: TGTGCCAGCAGTTTTGTGGGCCGGGAGACCCAGTACTTC. It is translated as CASSFVGRETQYF.

The V and J genes are TRBV20-1 and TRBJ1-1; no clear D gene. Trimming left V 3 bases short and J 4 bases short, with 6 bases between. The length of the CDR3 is 11 residues. CDR1 is DFQATT and CDR2 is SNEGSKA in the germline V gene (reference sequence). The DNA for the CDR3 is TGCAGTGCTAGCCAGGCCACTGAAGCTTTCTTT. This sequence encodes CSASQATEAFF.

The chain employs TRBV5-4 and TRBJ2-2; D is unclear. Between the trimmed V and J ends, which lost 2 bases and 0 bases, there was a span of 11 bases. The germline V gene has CDR1 SGHNT and CDR2 YYREEE (reference sequence). The CDR3 loop spans 16 amino acids. CDR3 DNA sequence: TGTGCCAGCAGCTTCAGCGAGAGAGCGAACACCGGGGAGCTGTTTTTT. This codes for CASSFSERANTGELFF.

There are a few counts of this clone. The rearrangement links TRBV6-6 to TRBJ2-3, with 9 bases lining up with TRBD2. CDR1 is MNHNY, CDR2 SVGAGI, per germline (reference sequence). The CDR3 has 15 residues. V lost 10 bases, J lost 1 base, and 9 bases stayed unmatched. The CDR3 region is CAIRIAGAGTDTQYF. The CDR3 nucleotides read TGTGCCATCCGAATAGCGGGGGCCGGCACAGATACGCAGTATTTT.

V usage is TRBV2 and J usage is TRBJ1-6; TRBD1 matches 7 bases. Germline V gene lookup returns CDR1 SNHLY and CDR2 FYNNEI. There are 17 residues in the CDR3. Losses at the gene ends were 5 bases for V and 10 bases for J; bases not matched to a gene: 17. The CDR3 region has the DNA TGTGCCAGCAGTTCCCTCACCCTCAACAGGGGTCGATCACCCCTCCACTTT. This encodes CASSSLTLNRGRSPLHF. Full variable domain (rest looked up from reference TRBV2 and TRBJ1-6): EPEVTQTPSHQVTQMGQEVILRCVPISNHLYFYWYRQILGQKVEFLVSFYNNEISEKSEIFDDQFSVERPDGSNFTLKIRSTKLEDSAMYFCASSSLTLNRGRSPLHFGNGTRLTVT.

The V call is TRBV4-1, the J call TRBJ2-7; 16 bases align to TRBD2. The CDR3 consists of 16 residues. Germline trimming cut 3 bases from V and 4 bases from J; bases unmatched to any gene: 3. Germline loops: CDR1 MGHRA, CDR2 YSYEKL. The CDR3 DNA follows: TGCGCCAGCAGCCACGGGACTAGCGGGGGGGCTTACGAGCAGTACTTC. Residues: CASSHGTSGGAYEQYF.

V and J are TRBV19 and TRBJ1-3, with D possibly matching TRBD1 (6 bases). The CDR3 contains 15 residues. V lost 3 bases and J lost 0, with 9 bases in between. The germline gives CDR1 LNHDA, CDR2 SQIVND (reference sequence). CDR3 sequence reads: CASSIGTSSGNTIYF. The CDR3 DNA follows: TGTGCCAGTAGTATTGGGACAAGCTCTGGAAACACCATATATTTT.

The rearrangement uses TRBV6-5 and TRBJ1-2; a possible D gene is TRBD1 (6 bases). This CDR3 has 13 residues. Germline V gene lookup returns CDR1 MNHEY and CDR2 SVGAGI. V was trimmed by 5 bases and J by 5 bases, leaving 12 bases between them. The DNA for the CDR3 is TGTGCCAGCAGTAGGGGGTTAGAGTATGGCTACACCTTC. Amino acids: CASSRGLEYGYTF.

A few counts support this clone. The chain couples TRBV6-6 to TRBJ1-2; 8 bases agree with TRBD1. Germline CDR1 reads MNHNY; CDR2 reads SVGAGI (reference sequence). The CDR3 extends over 15 amino acids. Trimming took 6 bases from V and 3 from J; bases not matched to a gene: 9. The CDR3 region is CASRYDRGAYYGYTF. CDR3 coding DNA: TGTGCCAGCAGATACGACAGGGGCGCTTACTATGGCTACACCTTC.

In its sample, this clone was seen a few times. The genes are TRBV4-1 and TRBJ1-1; unclear D gene. Germline CDR1 reads MGHRA; CDR2 reads YSYEKL. CDR3 length: 14 residues. Trimming shortened V by 5 bases and J by 1 base, and 11 bases separated the two germline ends. The CDR3 is CASSGPLKNTEAFF. The DNA of the CDR3 is TGCGCCAGCAGCGGTCCACTCAAGAACACTGAAGCTTTCTTT.

The sample holds a few counts of this clone. This rearrangement joins TRBV25-1 to TRBJ1-1; perhaps TRBD1 as D (5 bases). The CDR3 consists of 11 residues. Germline V CDR1 and CDR2: MGHDK, SYGVNS. The V end lost 7 bases, the J end lost 8 bases, and 11 bases lay between the germline ends. CDR3 residues: CASIRGAEAFF. In nucleotides, the CDR3 is TGTGCCAGCATACGCGGGGCGGAAGCTTTCTTT.

The chain carries TRBV7-3 and TRBJ2-1; 7 nucleotides align to TRBD2. Trimming at V came to 5 bases and at J to 4 bases, leaving 8 bases not matched to a gene. The germline gives CDR1 SGHTA, CDR2 FQGTGA. The CDR3 spans 15 residues. CDR3 region: CASSTTAGAYNEQFF. The CDR3 nucleotides read TGTGCCAGCAGCACCACTGCGGGAGCGTACAATGAGCAGTTCTTC.

The genes are TRBV27 and TRBJ1-1; D unresolved. The CDR3 sequence is 13 residues long. V lost 1 base and J 2 bases, leaving 5 bases between the germline ends. CDR1 is MNHEY, CDR2 SMNVEV, per germline (reference sequence). CDR3 sequence reads: CASSLWGNTEAFF. CDR3 DNA: TGTGCCAGCAGTTTATGGGGTAACACTGAAGCTTTCTTT.

V and J are TRBV6-4 and TRBJ1-6, with 11 bases lining up with TRBD1. Trimming removed 0 bases from V and 6 bases from J; junction bases left unmatched: 1. Germline V lookup: CDR1 MRHNA, CDR2 SNTAGT. The CDR3 spans 16 residues. CDR3 bases: TGTGCCAGCAGTGACTCGGGACAGGGGGTTAATTCACCCCTCCACTTT. Its translation: CASSDSGQGVNSPLHF.

This chain uses TRBV9 with TRBJ2-1; a possible D gene is TRBD2 (5 bases). The CDR3 extends over 14 amino acids. V lost 0 bases, J lost 4 bases, and 8 bases lay in between. CDR1 and CDR2 from the germline V gene are SGDLS and YYNGEE. CDR3 loop: CASSVAGIYNEQFF. CDR3 nucleotides: TGTGCCAGCAGCGTAGCGGGGATATACAATGAGCAGTTCTTC.

The gene calls are TRBV19 and TRBJ1-2, with TRBD1 matching over 7 bases. The CDR3 contains 17 residues. Germline V gene sequence: CDR1 LNHDA, CDR2 SQIVND (reference sequence). With 6 bases clipped from V and 1 base from J, the junction kept 14 bases outside the gene matches. The CDR3 reads CASRVRDSAFSNYGYTF. The CDR3 bases are TGTGCCAGTAGAGTCCGGGACAGCGCCTTTAGTAACTATGGCTACACCTTC.

The rearrangement joins TRBV9 to TRBJ1-1; the D gene is possibly TRBD1 (6 bases). From germline, CDR1 is SGDLS and CDR2 YYNGEE. The CDR3 runs 14 residues. V lost 3 bases and J 1 base, leaving 10 bases between the germline ends. This chain's CDR3 is CASSAGQTNTEAFF. CDR3 DNA sequence: TGTGCCAGCAGCGCGGGACAAACGAACACTGAAGCTTTCTTT. Based on the CDR3 plus reference TRBV9 and TRBJ1-1, the full variable domain is DSGVTQTPKHLITATGQRVTLRCSPRSGDLSVYWYQQSLDQGLQFLIQYYNGEERAKGNILERFSAQQFPDLHSELNLSSLELGDSALYFCASSAGQTNTEAFFGQGTRLTVV.

The chain is built from TRBV28 and TRBJ2-7; no firm D call. V was clipped by 5 bases and J by 4 bases, with 12 bases between them. CDR3 length: 13 residues. The germline V gene encodes CDR1 MDHEN and CDR2 SYDVKM. The CDR3 spells CASSQPQVYEQYF. The CDR3 DNA reads as TGTGCCAGCAGTCAACCCCAGGTTTACGAGCAGTACTTC. The variable domain in full, completed from reference TRBV28 and TRBJ2-7, reads DVKVTQSSRYLVKRTGEKVFLECVQDMDHENMFWYRQDPGLGLRLIYFSYDVKMKEKGDIPEGYSVSREKKERFSLILESASTNQTSMYLCASSQPQVYEQYFGPGTRLTVT.

The chain carries TRBV3-1 (or the pseudogene TRBV3-2) and TRBJ1-2, with D maybe TRBD1 (6 bases). The length of the CDR3 is 16 residues. The V end was cut by 1 base, the J end by 4 bases, with 16 bases between. In germline, CDR1 is LGHDT, CDR2 YNNKEL (reference sequence). In DNA, the CDR3 is TGTGCCAGCAGCCAAGGTTTTCCGGGGGCTCTCTATGGCTACACCTTC. Amino acids: CASSQGFPGALYGYTF.

The gene calls are TRBV7-3 and TRBJ1-2; TRBD1 aligns across 9 bases. Unmatched junction bases numbered 4, after V lost 3 bases and J lost 2 bases. The CDR3 contains 15 residues. Germline CDR1 SGHTA, CDR2 FQGTGA. The CDR3 here is CASSFNRGRNYGYTF. For the CDR3, the DNA is TGTGCCAGCAGCTTTAACAGGGGGCGCAACTATGGCTACACCTTC.

V and J are TRBV7-9 and TRBJ1-1; D gene ambiguous. CDR3 size: 15 residues. V shed 1 base and J shed 3 bases, with 12 bases lying between them. Germline values: CDR1 SEHNR, CDR2 FQNEAQ (reference sequence). The CDR3 spells CASSLGRVLDTEAFF. CDR3 in DNA: TGTGCCAGCAGCTTAGGTAGGGTTTTGGACACTGAAGCTTTCTTT.

The chain carries TRBV13 and TRBJ2-3, with unresolved D. Germline-derived CDR1 and CDR2 are PRHDT and FYEKMQ (reference sequence). V lost 5 bases, J lost 2 bases, and 8 bases lay in between. This CDR3 has 13 residues. In nucleotides, the CDR3 is TGTGCCAGCAGCATCGGACCCACAGATACGCAGTATTTT. This encodes CASSIGPTDTQYF.

V is TRBV27 and J is TRBJ1-6; perhaps TRBD1 as D (5 bases). The CDR3 contains 16 residues. Trimming took off 6 bases at V and 5 bases at J, with 17 bases between the two ends. The germline CDR1 and CDR2 sequences are MNHEY and SMNVEV (reference sequence). The CDR3 spells CASSRPPGTNNSPLHF. The CDR3 DNA is TGTGCCAGCAGCCGCCCACCGGGGACTAATAATTCACCCCTCCACTTT.

This chain uses TRBV15 with TRBJ1-1, with 9 bases identical to TRBD1. CDR1 and CDR2 (germline): LNHNV, YYDKDF (reference sequence). V dropped 1 base and J dropped 5; count of bases not matched to a gene: 8. The CDR3 is 16 residues long. The CDR3 coding sequence is TGTGCCACCAGCAGAGCGGGACAGGGAGAAGGGACTGAAGCTTTCTTT. This gives the protein CATSRAGQGEGTEAFF.

The chain carries TRBV2 and TRBJ2-3, with 8 bases lining up with TRBD1. Per germline, CDR1 SNHLY and CDR2 FYNNEI. The CDR3 totals 15 residues. With 5 bases clipped from V and 4 bases from J, the junction kept 8 bases outside the gene matches. The CDR3 is CASSRTGRSADTQYF. Here the CDR3 DNA reads TGTGCCAGCAGTCGGACAGGGCGCTCCGCAGATACGCAGTATTTT.